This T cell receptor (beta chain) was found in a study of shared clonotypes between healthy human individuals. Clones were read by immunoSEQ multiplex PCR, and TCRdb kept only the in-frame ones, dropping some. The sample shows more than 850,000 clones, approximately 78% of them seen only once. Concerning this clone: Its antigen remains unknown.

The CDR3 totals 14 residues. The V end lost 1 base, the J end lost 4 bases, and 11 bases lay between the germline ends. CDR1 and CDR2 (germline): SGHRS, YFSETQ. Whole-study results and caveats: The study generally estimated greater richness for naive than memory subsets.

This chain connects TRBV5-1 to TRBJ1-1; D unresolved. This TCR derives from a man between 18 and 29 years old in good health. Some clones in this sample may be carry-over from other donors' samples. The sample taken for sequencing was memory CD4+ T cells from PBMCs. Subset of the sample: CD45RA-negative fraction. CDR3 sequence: CASSLYQGSTEAFF. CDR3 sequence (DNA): TGCGCCAGCAGCTTGTATCAAGGGTCCACTGAAGCTTTCTTT.